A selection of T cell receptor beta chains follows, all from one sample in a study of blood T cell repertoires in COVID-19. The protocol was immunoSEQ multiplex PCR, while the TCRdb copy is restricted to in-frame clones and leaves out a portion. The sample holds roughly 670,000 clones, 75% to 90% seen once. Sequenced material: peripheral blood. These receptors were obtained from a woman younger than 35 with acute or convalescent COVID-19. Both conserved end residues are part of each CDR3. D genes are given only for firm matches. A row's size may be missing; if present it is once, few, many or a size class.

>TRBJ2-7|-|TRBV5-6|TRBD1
CASSNRQGLAYEQYF
TGTGCCAGCAGCAATAGACAGGGTTTAGCGTACGAGCAGTACTTC
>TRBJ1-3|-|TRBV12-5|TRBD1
CASGLVRGQGASGNTIYF
TGTGCTAGTGGTTTGGTACGAGGACAGGGGGCCTCTGGAAACACCATATATTTT
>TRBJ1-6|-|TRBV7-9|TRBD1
CASSDDRDYSPLHF
TGTGCCAGCAGCGATGACAGGGACTATTCACCCCTCCACTTT
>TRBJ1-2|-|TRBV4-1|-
CASSQERTTPGYTF
TGCGCCAGCAGCCAAGAGCGGACTACCCCTGGCTACACCTTC
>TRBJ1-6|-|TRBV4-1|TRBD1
CASSQGQGVNSPLHF
TGCGCCAGCAGCCAGGGACAGGGGGTGAATTCACCCCTCCACTTT
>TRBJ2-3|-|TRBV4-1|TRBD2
CASSQPTSSDTQYF
TGCGCCAGCAGCCAACCGACTAGCTCAGATACGCAGTATTTT
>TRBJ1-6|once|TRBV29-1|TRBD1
CSVGQGGTLHF
TGCAGCGTGGGACAGGGTGGGACCCTCCACTTT
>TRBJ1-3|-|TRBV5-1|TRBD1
CASSFGQGGTIYF
TGCGCCAGCAGCTTCGGACAGGGAGGCACCATATATTTT
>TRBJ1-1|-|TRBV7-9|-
CASSVSSRPVRGHTEAFF
TGTGCCAGCAGCGTTTCCTCGAGGCCAGTCAGGGGTCACACTGAAGCTTTCTTT
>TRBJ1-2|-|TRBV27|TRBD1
CASSPRQGVVYGYTF
TGTGCCAGCAGTCCTAGACAGGGGGTGGTCTATGGCTACACCTTC
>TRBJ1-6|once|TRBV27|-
CASSLGRAGASSYNSPLHF
TGTGCCAGCAGTTTAGGGAGAGCGGGAGCTAGCTCCTATAATTCACCCCTCCACTTT